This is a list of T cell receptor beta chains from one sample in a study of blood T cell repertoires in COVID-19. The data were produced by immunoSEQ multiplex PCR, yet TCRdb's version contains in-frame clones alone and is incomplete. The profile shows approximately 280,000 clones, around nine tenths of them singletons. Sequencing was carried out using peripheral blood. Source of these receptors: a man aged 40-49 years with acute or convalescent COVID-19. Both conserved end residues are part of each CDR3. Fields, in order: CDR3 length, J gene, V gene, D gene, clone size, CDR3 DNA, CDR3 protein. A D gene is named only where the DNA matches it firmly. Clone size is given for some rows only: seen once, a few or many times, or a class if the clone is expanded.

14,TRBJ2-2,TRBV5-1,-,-,TGCGCCAGCACCCTAAATCCTAACACCGGGGAGCTGTTTTTT,CASTLNPNTGELFF
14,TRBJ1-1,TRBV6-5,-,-,TGTGCCAGCAGTCGGGGGGTTTATGGGACTGAAGCTTTCTTT,CASSRGVYGTEAFF
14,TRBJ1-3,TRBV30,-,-,TGTGCCTGGAGTTTCCAACTCTCTGGAAACACCATATATTTT,CAWSFQLSGNTIYF
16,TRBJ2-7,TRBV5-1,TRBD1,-,TGCGCCAGCAGCCCCGGACGCGACAGGGTAACCTACGAGCAGTACTTC,CASSPGRDRVTYEQYF
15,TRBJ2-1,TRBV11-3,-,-,TGTGCCAGCAGCTTAGAGACAGGACAGTTCAATGAGCAGTTCTTC,CASSLETGQFNEQFF
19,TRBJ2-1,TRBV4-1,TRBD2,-,TGCGCCAGCAGCCAAGACGGGACTAGCGGGGGTCCCCTTTACAATGAGCAGTTCTTC,CASSQDGTSGGPLYNEQFF
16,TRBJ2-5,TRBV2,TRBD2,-,TGTGCCAGCAGTGATGGTTTAGCGGGGGAGGGAGAGACCCAGTACTTC,CASSDGLAGEGETQYF
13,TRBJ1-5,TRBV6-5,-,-,TGTGCCGTAAGGAGGGATAGCAATCAGCCCCAGCATTTT,CAVRRDSNQPQHF
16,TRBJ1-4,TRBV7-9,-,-,TGTGCCAGCAGCTTAGGGACTACAGCAACTAATGAAAAACTGTTTTTT,CASSLGTTATNEKLFF
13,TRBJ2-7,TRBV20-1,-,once,TGCAGTGCTAGTAGACAGATCCTACAGGAGCAGTACTTC,CSASRQILQEQYF
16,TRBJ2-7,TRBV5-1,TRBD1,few,TGCGCCAGCAGCTTGGGCGTGTCGGGACAGTCCTACGAGCAGTACTTC,CASSLGVSGQSYEQYF
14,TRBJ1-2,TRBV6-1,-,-,TGTGCCAGCAGTGAACACAGGGTTAACTATGGCTACACCTTC,CASSEHRVNYGYTF
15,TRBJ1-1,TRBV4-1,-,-,TGCGCCAGCAGCCAAGATGAAGGCCTTCAGGCTGAAGCTTTCTTT,CASSQDEGLQAEAFF
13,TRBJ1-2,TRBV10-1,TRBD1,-,TGCGCCAGCAGTAGGACAGGGAACTATGGCTACACCTTC,CASSRTGNYGYTF
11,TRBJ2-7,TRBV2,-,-,TGTGCCAGCAGATACAGCTTGGGGCAGTACTTC,CASRYSLGQYF
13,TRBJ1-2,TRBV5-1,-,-,TGCGCCAGCAGCTTGGACAGGGCGAAGGGCTACACCTTC,CASSLDRAKGYTF